The 24 T cell receptor beta chains below were found in one sample sequenced in a study of CD8+CD57+ T cells in acquired aplastic anemia. The study profiled TCR beta VDJ and CDR3 using genomic DNA as template. TCRdb itself ran the reads through MiXCR, one entry per CDR3 protein. Counted here are more than 250,000 distinct CDR3 sequences, roughly three fifths occurring once; the ten biggest clones make up around 7.6%. The sequenced material came from sorted CD4+, CD8+, or CD8+CD57+ T cells (not recorded which) from PBMCs. Receptors originate from a human donor with severe aplastic anemia or a healthy control (not recorded which).

This clonotype was found a few times. For the CDR3, the DNA is TGCGCCAGCAGCCAAGATGAAGGACAGAGCTACGAGCAGTACTTC. Its protein product is CASSQDEGQSYEQYF. This chain links TRBV4-1 with TRBJ2-7, with D tentatively TRBD1 (6 bases). The CDR3 consists of 15 residues. Germline lookup yields CDR1 MGHRA and CDR2 YSYEKL. V was clipped by 0 bases and J by 3 bases, with 12 bases between them.

Points on this clonotype: Germline is not matched at one junction end, which may reflect a read error. This chain links TRBV5-1 with TRBJ2-3; D is uncertain. The CDR3 is made up of 14 amino acids. The germline V gene has CDR1 SGHRS and CDR2 YFSETQ. As DNA, the CDR3 is TGCGCCAGCAGCCCAACACTCCCCACAGATACGCAGTGTTTT. Translation gives CASSPTLPTDTQCF.

The genes are TRBV24-1 and TRBJ2-1, with 9 bases lining up with TRBD1. CDR1 and CDR2 (germline): KGHDR, SFDVKD. V was clipped by 2 bases and J by 2 bases; unmatched bases: 6. This CDR3 comprises 17 residues. CDR3 sequence: CATSDSTGTGTYNEQFF. The CDR3 DNA sequence: TGTGCCACCAGTGATTCCACCGGGACAGGGACCTACAATGAGCAGTTCTTC.

This clonotype showed up just once. The J gene is TRBJ2-7, the V gene TRBV7-9; D gene uncertain. The CDR3 is 11 amino acids. With 7 bases removed from V and 3 bases from J, the gap between germline ends came to 7 bases. Germline V gene lookup returns CDR1 SEHNR and CDR2 FQNEAQ (reference sequence). The CDR3 spells CASTDNYEQYF. The CDR3 nucleotides are TGTGCCAGCACCGACAACTACGAGCAGTACTTC.

The chain is built from TRBV20-1 and TRBJ1-4; weak D call: TRBD1 (5 bases). There are 14 residues in the CDR3. Per the germline V gene, CDR1 is DFQATT and CDR2 is SNEGSKA (reference sequence). The ends were cut back, 1 base at V and 10 bases at J, with 16 bases in the middle. DNA of the CDR3: TGCAGTGCTAGAGTCCGGGACCCAAGAGGAAAACTGTTTTTT. It codes for CSARVRDPRGKLFF.

This clonotype was seen ten or more times. The chain joins TRBV20-1 to TRBJ2-5; TRBD2 is a possible D gene (5 bases). V lost 3 bases and J lost 5, with 10 bases in between. Germline V gene lookup returns CDR1 DFQATT and CDR2 SNEGSKA (reference sequence). CDR3 size: 12 residues. The CDR3 bases are TGCAGTGCTAGTTTTTCGGGGGAGACCCAGTACTTC. This encodes CSASFSGETQYF.

V gene TRBV7-9 combines with J gene TRBJ1-1; D unclear. The CDR3 spans 12 residues. CDR1 and CDR2 (germline): SEHNR, FQNEAQ (reference sequence). V was pared by 2 bases and J by 8 bases, with 9 bases between. As DNA, the CDR3 is TGTGCCAGCAGCTTACTTGGGGTGGAAGCTTTCTTT. Encoded protein: CASSLLGVEAFF.

The chain joins TRBV7-3 to TRBJ1-2, with 7 positions matching TRBD1. V dropped 4 bases and J dropped 4; count of bases not matched to a gene: 6. The germline V gene has CDR1 SGHTA and CDR2 FQGTGA. The CDR3 is 14 amino acids. This CDR3 reads CASSSKGQTYGYTF. The DNA for the CDR3 is TGTGCCAGCAGCTCAAAGGGACAGACCTATGGCTACACCTTC.

The chain links TRBV19 to TRBJ1-1; a weak D match, TRBD1 (5 bases). Deletions cut 3 bases from V and 6 bases from J, with 20 bases between. The CDR3 sequence is 16 residues long. Germline V CDR1 and CDR2: LNHDA, SQIVND (reference sequence). CDR3 amino acids: CASSIPSGGLYAEAFF. Written as DNA, the CDR3 is TGTGCCAGTAGTATTCCTAGCGGGGGGTTATATGCTGAAGCTTTCTTT.

This clonotype was picked up many times. CDR3 sequence: CASIYSGGVNYGYTF. The CDR3 bases are TGTGCCAGTATCTACTCGGGAGGGGTGAACTATGGCTACACCTTC. This sequence joins TRBV19 and TRBJ1-2; TRBD1 is a possible D gene (5 bases). The germline CDR1 and CDR2 sequences are LNHDA and SQIVND (reference sequence). This CDR3 has 15 residues. V lost 7 bases to trimming and J lost 2 bases, with 17 bases between them.

In the case of this clonotype: A much larger clone is a single base away; this may be a read error. The final CDR3 position lacks the conserved phenylalanine or tryptophan, pointing to a likely read error. The CDR3 protein is CASSLISGNTIYS. CDR3 bases: TGTGCCAGCAGCTTGATCTCTGGAAACACCATATATTCT. The rearrangement uses TRBV6-5 and TRBJ1-3; D gene unclear. V lost 6 bases to trimming and J lost 0 bases, with 6 bases between them. CDR1 MNHEY and CDR2 SVGAGI come from the germline V gene. CDR3 length: 13 residues.

This clonotype was counted only a few times. This sequence may be a read error, since a much larger clone differs from it by one base. The V gene is TRBV5-1, the J gene TRBJ1-1; 12 bases match TRBD1. Germline CDR1 SGHRS, CDR2 YFSETQ. CDR3 length equals 18 residues. V shed 0 bases, J shed 3 bases, and the junction held 9 bases outside the gene matches. CDR3 region: CASSLAGDRGPMDTEAFF. CDR3 nucleotide sequence: TGCGCCAGCAGCTTGGCCGGGGACAGGGGGCCCATGGACACTGAAGCTTTCTTT.

This clonotype was seen at least ten times. This rearrangement joins TRBV12-3 or TRBV12-4 to TRBJ1-4; TRBD1 matches 10 bases. The CDR3 contains 16 residues. The ends lost 2 bases at V and 7 bases at J; junction bases unmatched: 7. This chain's CDR3 is CASSLSRQGAGEKLFF. CDR3 DNA: TGTGCCAGCAGTTTAAGCAGACAGGGGGCAGGTGAAAAACTGTTTTTT.

The chain recombines TRBV4-3 with TRBJ2-6; TRBD1 agrees at 7 bases. This CDR3 is built from 16 residues. In germline, CDR1 is LGHNA, CDR2 YSLEER. Trimming cost V 3 bases and J 0 bases; bases outside gene matches: 2. In nucleotides, the CDR3 is TGCGCCAGCAGCCAGCACAGGGGCTCTGGGGCCAACGTCCTGACTTTC. Protein sequence: CASSQHRGSGANVLTF.

The rearrangement uses TRBV5-4 and TRBJ2-7, with 13 nucleotides matching TRBD2. CDR1 and CDR2 (germline): SGHNT, YYREEE (reference sequence). J was trimmed by 5 bases and V by 2 bases; bases with no gene match: 7. This CDR3 has 16 residues. CDR3 nucleotide sequence: TGTGCCAGCAGCTTACGACTAGCGGGAGGACTTCACGAGCAGTACTTC. Translated: CASSLRLAGGLHEQYF.

The chain has TRBV10-3 and TRBJ2-7; D not certain. CDR3 length: 15 amino acids. Trimming shortened V by 0 bases and J by 2 bases, and 11 bases separated the two germline ends. Germline CDR1 is ENHRY and CDR2 is SYGVKD. CDR3 nucleotides: TGTGCCATCAGTGAGTCTAGCACGGCTACCTACGAGCAGTACTTC. This codes for CAISESSTATYEQYF.

This clonotype has ten or more counts. V is TRBV6-5 and J is TRBJ2-3; TRBD2 matches at 12 bases. This CDR3 spans 15 amino acids. CDR1 is MNHEY and CDR2 is SVGAGI in the germline V gene. J was trimmed by 2 bases and V by 5 bases; bases with no gene match: 2. The CDR3 reads CASSRLAGVTDTQYF. As DNA, the CDR3 is TGTGCCAGCAGTCGACTAGCGGGGGTCACAGATACGCAGTATTTT.

This clonotype was counted many times. In DNA, the CDR3 is TGCGCCAGCAGCGGGGCGGGCGGCAATGAGCAGTTCTTC. This encodes CASSGAGGNEQFF. V and J are TRBV5-1 and TRBJ2-1; D may match TRBD1 or TRBD2 (5 bases each). This CDR3 has 13 amino acids. Germline CDR1 and CDR2: SGHRS and YFSETQ. V was shortened by 4 bases and J by 6 bases, with 11 bases between the two germline ends.

This clonotype was seen at least ten times. The chain joins TRBV7-2 to TRBJ2-5; D uncertain. Looked up from germline, CDR1 is SGHTA and CDR2 is FQGNSA. The CDR3 covers 13 residues. Trimming stripped 4 bases from V and 0 bases from J, with 6 bases between. CDR3 in amino acids: CASSSSNQETQYF. The CDR3 DNA is TGTGCCAGCAGCTCATCCAACCAAGAGACCCAGTACTTC.

The chain links TRBV27 to TRBJ1-1; D remains ambiguous. The germline V and J ends were trimmed by 7 bases and 0 bases, with 12 bases remaining between them. The CDR3 contains 14 residues. In germline, CDR1 is MNHEY, CDR2 SMNVEV (reference sequence). CDR3 nucleotides: TGTGCCAGCAATGGCGGCGGGGTGAACACTGAAGCTTTCTTT. Amino acids: CASNGGGVNTEAFF.

The chain links TRBV10-3 to TRBJ2-5; 14 nucleotides match TRBD2. Germline lookup yields CDR1 ENHRY and CDR2 SYGVKD. This CDR3 contains 16 residues. With V trimmed by 3 bases and J by 5 bases, 5 bases remained unmatched. CDR3 protein: CAISDRLAGGSETQYF. The DNA for the CDR3 is TGTGCCATCAGTGACCGACTAGCGGGAGGGTCTGAGACCCAGTACTTC.

CDR3 DNA sequence: TGTGCCAGCAGTCCCGACAGGGTACCGTACTTC. It is translated as CASSPDRVPYF. This chain links TRBV2 with TRBJ2-5, with TRBD1 identical over 7 bases. The ends lost 5 bases at V and 13 bases at J; junction bases unmatched: 7. This CDR3 comprises 11 residues. Looked up from germline, CDR1 is SNHLY and CDR2 is FYNNEI.

This clonotype was counted between two and nine times. The CDR3 loop is CASSFGGGSYEQYF. The CDR3 DNA reads as TGTGCCAGCAGCTTTGGCGGCGGCTCCTACGAGCAGTACTTC. The chain joins TRBV7-9 to TRBJ2-7; D is undetermined. V was pared by 3 bases and J by 0 bases, with 9 bases between. The germline V gene has CDR1 SEHNR and CDR2 FQNEAQ (reference sequence). The CDR3 has 14 amino acids.

This clonotype showed up just a few times. This sequence joins TRBV2 and TRBJ1-6; no definite D call. CDR1 is SNHLY, CDR2 FYNNEI, per germline. This CDR3 spans 12 amino acids. Trimming removed 4 bases from V and 5 bases from J, with 3 bases in between. CDR3 bases: TGTGCCAGCAGTGGTAATAATTCACCCCTCCACTTT. It encodes CASSGNNSPLHF.